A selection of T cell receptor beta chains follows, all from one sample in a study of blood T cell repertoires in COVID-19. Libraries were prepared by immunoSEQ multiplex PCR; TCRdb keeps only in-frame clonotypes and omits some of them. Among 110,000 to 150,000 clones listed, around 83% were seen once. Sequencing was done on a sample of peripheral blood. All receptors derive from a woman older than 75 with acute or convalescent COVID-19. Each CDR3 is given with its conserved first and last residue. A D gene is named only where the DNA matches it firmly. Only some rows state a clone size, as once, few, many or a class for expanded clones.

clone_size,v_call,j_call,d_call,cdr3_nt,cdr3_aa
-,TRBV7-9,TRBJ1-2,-,TGTGCCAGCAGCTTAGATAAAGGGCGGGCTGATAACTATGGCTACACCTTC,CASSLDKGRADNYGYTF
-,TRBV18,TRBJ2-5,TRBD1,TGTGCCAGCTCACCGCGAGACAGGGAACAAGAGACCCAGTACTTC,CASSPRDREQETQYF
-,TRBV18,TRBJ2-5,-,TGTGCCAGCTCACCAATTGGAGAAGAGACCCAGTACTTC,CASSPIGEETQYF
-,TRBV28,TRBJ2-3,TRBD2,TGTGCCAGCAGTTTTGTAGCGGGGAGTTACGATACGCAGTATTTT,CASSFVAGSYDTQYF
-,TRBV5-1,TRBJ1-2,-,TGCGCCAGCAGCTTGGTGGCGGGCAACTATGGCTACACCTTC,CASSLVAGNYGYTF
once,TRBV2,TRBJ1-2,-,TGTGCCAGCAGTGTGTGGCCGCCGGGGGACTATGGCTACACCTTC,CASSVWPPGDYGYTF
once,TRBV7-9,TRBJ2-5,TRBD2,TGTGCCAGCAGGCGACCGGGACTAGCGGAAGAGACCCAGTACTTC,CASRRPGLAEETQYF
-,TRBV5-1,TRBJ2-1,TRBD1,TGCGCCAGCAGCTTGGTCCAGGGGGCTTACAATGAGCAGTTCTTC,CASSLVQGAYNEQFF
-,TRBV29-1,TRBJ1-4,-,TGCAGCGCTACAGGGTTTGCTAATGAAAAACTGTTTTTT,CSATGFANEKLFF
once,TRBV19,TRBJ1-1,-,TGTGCCAGTAGTATATGGGGGGGGTCTAACACTGAAGCTTTCTTT,CASSIWGGSNTEAFF
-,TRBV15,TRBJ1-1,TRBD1,TGTGCCACCAGCAGAGATGGGACAGACCGGGGATCTGAAGCTTTCTTT,CATSRDGTDRGSEAFF
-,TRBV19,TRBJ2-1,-,TGTGCCAGTAGTATAAATTTCGGGGATAGCTCCTACAATGAGCAGTTCTTC,CASSINFGDSSYNEQFF
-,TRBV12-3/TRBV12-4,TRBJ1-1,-,TGTGCCAGCAGCAAGCAATACCCTGAAGCTTTCTTT,CASSKQYPEAFF
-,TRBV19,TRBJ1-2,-,TGTGCCAGTAGTATGGGGGGACGGTCGGTTAACTATGGCTACACCTTC,CASSMGGRSVNYGYTF
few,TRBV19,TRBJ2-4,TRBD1,TGTGCCAGTAGTTGGGGCCGCGACAGGGGGGCCAAAAACATTCAGTACTTC,CASSWGRDRGAKNIQYF
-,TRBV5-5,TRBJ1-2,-,TGTGCCAGCAGCTTGCAGGGGAACTATGGCTACACCTTC,CASSLQGNYGYTF
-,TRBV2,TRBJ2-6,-,TGTGCCAGACAGGGTGCTGGGGCCAACGTCCTGACTTTC,CARQGAGANVLTF
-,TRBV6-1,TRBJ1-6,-,TGTGCCAGCAGTGAGCCGTACATCAGGGCCCGCTCACCCCTCCACTTT,CASSEPYIRARSPLHF